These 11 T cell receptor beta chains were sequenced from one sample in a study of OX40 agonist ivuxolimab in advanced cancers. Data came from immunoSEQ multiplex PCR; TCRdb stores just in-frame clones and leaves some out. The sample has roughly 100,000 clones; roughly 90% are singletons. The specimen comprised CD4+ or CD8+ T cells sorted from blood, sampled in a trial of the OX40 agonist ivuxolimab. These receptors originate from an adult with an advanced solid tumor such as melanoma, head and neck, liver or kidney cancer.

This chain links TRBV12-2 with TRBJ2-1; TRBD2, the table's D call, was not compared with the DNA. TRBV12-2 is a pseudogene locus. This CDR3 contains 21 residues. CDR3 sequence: CASRDIRQTSGGPYYNNEQFF. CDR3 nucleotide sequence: TGTGCAAGTCGCGACATTCGGCAGACTAGCGGGGGCCCATATTATAACAATGAGCAGTTCTTC.

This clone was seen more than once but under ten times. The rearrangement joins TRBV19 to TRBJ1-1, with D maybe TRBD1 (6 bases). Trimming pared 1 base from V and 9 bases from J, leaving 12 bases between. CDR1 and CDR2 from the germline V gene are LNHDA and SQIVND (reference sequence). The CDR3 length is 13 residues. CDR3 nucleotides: TGTGCCAGTAGTATAGCGGGGGGCGGACAAGCTTTCTTT. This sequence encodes CASSIAGGGQAFF.

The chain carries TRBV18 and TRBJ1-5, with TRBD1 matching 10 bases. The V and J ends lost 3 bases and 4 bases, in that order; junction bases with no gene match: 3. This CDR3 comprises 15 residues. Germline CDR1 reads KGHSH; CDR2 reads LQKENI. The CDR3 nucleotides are TGTGCCAGCTCACCGGGACAGGGGAGGAATCAGCCCCAGCATTTT. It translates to CASSPGQGRNQPQHF.

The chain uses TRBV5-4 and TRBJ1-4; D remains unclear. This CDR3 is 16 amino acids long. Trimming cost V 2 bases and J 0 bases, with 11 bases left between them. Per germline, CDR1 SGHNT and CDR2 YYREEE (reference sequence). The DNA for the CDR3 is TGTGCCAGCAGCTTAATAGGATCTACAACTAATGAAAAACTGTTTTTT. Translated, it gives CASSLIGSTTNEKLFF.

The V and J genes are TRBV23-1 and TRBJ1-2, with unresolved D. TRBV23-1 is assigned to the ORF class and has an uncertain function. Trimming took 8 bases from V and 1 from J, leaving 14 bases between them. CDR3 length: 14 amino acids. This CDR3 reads CASPGGLGNYGYTF. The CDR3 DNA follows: TGCGCCAGCCCCGGAGGGCTAGGTAACTATGGCTACACCTTC.

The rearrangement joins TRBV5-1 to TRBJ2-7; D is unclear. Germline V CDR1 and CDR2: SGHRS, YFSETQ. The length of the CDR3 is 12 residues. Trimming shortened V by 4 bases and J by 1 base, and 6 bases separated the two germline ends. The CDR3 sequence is CASSADSYEQYF. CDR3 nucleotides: TGCGCCAGCAGCGCAGATTCCTACGAGCAGTACTTC.

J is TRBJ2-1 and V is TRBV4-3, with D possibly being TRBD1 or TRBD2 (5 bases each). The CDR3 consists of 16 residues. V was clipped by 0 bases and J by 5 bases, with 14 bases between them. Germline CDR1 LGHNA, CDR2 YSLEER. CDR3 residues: CASSQDRGRSHNEQFF. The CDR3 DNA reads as TGCGCCAGCAGCCAAGATCGGGGCAGGTCCCACAATGAGCAGTTCTTC.

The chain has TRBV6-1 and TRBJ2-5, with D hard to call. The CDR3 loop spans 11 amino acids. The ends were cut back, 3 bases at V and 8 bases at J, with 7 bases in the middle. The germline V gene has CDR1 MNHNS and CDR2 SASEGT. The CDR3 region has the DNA TGTGCCAGCAGTGAGGCAGCAACCCAGTACTTC. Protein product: CASSEAATQYF.

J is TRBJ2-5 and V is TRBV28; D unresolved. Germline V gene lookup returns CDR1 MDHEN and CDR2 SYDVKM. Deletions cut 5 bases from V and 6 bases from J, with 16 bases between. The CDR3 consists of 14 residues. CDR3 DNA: TGTGCCAGCAGTGCCCGCCAGCCCCGACAGACCCAGTACTTC. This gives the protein CASSARQPRQTQYF.

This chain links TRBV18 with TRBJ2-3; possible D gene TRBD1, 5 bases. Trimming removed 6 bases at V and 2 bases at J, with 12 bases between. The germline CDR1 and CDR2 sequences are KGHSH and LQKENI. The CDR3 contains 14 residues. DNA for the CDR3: TGTGCCAGCTCGGAGCAGGGCCCCACAGATACGCAGTATTTT. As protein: CASSEQGPTDTQYF.

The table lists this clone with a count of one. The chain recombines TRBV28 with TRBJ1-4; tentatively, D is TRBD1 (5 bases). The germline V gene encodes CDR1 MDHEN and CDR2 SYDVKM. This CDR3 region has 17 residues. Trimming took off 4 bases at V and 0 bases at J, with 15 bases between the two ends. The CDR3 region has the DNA TGTGCCAGCAGTTCTCGAGGGGAAGGCGCAACTAATGAAAAACTGTTTTTT. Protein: CASSSRGEGATNEKLFF. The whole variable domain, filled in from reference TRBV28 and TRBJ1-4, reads DVKVTQSSRYLVKRTGEKVFLECVQDMDHENMFWYRQDPGLGLRLIYFSYDVKMKEKGDIPEGYSVSREKKERFSLILESASTNQTSMYLCASSSRGEGATNEKLFFGSGTQLSVL.